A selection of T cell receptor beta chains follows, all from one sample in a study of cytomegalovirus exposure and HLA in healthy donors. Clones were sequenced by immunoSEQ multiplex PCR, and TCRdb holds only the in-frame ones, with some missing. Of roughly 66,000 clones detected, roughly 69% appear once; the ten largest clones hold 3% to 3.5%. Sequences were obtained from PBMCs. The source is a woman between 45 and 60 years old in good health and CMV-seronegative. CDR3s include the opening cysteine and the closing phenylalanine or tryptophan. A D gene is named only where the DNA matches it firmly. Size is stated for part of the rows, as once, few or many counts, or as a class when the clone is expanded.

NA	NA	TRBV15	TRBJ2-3	TGTGCCACCAGCAGAGATACAACGACGCAGTATTTT	CATSRDTTTQYF
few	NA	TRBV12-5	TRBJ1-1	TGTGCTAGTGGTTTGGACACAGGAATTGAAATCGCTTTCTTT	CASGLDTGIEIAFF
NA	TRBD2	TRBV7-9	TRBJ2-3	TGTGCCAGTCTATCGGCTAGCGGGAGCACAGATACGCAGTATTTT	CASLSASGSTDTQYF
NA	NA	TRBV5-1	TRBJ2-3	TGCGCCAGCAGCTTGGGCCAGAGCACAGATACGCAGTATTTT	CASSLGQSTDTQYF
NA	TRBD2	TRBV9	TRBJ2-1	TGTGCCAGCAGCGTAGGGTTAGCGGGTCCAAGCTCCTACAATGAGCAGTTCTTC	CASSVGLAGPSSYNEQFF
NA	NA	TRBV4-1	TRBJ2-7	TGCGCCAGCAGCCAAGTTGCTAGTGCCCCCATTAGCTCCTACGAGCAGTACTTC	CASSQVASAPISSYEQYF
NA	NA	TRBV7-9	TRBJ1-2	TGTGCCAGCAGCCAACATCTTAACTATGGCTACACCTTC	CASSQHLNYGYTF
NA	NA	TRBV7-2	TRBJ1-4	TGTGCCAGCAGCTTAGTGGCGGCTTATAATGAAAAACTGTTTTTT	CASSLVAAYNEKLFF
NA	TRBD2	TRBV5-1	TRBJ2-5	TGCGCCAGCAGCTTCGGTATAGCGGGAGACCGAGAGACCCAGTACTTC	CASSFGIAGDRETQYF
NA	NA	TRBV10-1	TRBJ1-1	TGCGCCAGCAGTGATTGGGAGCCCCAGAACACTGAAGCTTTCTTT	CASSDWEPQNTEAFF
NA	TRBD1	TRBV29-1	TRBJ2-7	TGCAGCGTGGACTCCGGGACAGGGGCCTACGAGCAGTACTTC	CSVDSGTGAYEQYF
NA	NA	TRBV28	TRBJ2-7	TGTGCCAGCAGTTTACCCAGGGCCCCCATCGCGAGTGAGCAGTACTTC	CASSLPRAPIASEQYF
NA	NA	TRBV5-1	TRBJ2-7	TGCGCCAGCAGCCTAAGAGCCGGGAATAGGTACGAGCAGTACTTC	CASSLRAGNRYEQYF
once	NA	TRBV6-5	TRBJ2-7	TGTGCCAGCAGTGACAACAGCTACGAGCAGTACTTC	CASSDNSYEQYF
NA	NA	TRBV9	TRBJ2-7	TGTGCCAGCGGAGGCGGGACCGCCGACTACGAGCAGTACTTC	CASGGGTADYEQYF
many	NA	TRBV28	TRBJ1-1	TGTGCCAGCAGTTTATATCGACCGACTGAGACTTTCTTT	CASSLYRPTETFF
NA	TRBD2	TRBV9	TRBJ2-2	TGTGCCAGCAGCGTAGAGGTCGGGAGGGGACACACCGGGGAGCTGTTTTTT	CASSVEVGRGHTGELFF
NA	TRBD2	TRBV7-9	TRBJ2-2	TGTGCCAGCAGCCGCCGACCTAGCGGGACCTCTAGAAACACCGGGGAGCTGTTTTTT	CASSRRPSGTSRNTGELFF
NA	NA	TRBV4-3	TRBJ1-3	TGCGCCAGCAGCCTAAGAGCCTACGGGGTATACACCGCTGGAAACACCATATATTTT	CASSLRAYGVYTAGNTIYF
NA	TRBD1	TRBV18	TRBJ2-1	TGTGCCAGCTCACCACCGGGACAGCTGGTTTACAATGAGCAGTTCTTC	CASSPPGQLVYNEQFF
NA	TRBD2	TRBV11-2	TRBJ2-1	TGTGCCAGCAGCCCCGGGAGGGCCTACAATGAGCAGTTCTTC	CASSPGRAYNEQFF
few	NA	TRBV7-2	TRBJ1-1	TGTGCCAGCAGCTTATGGGCTGGGACTGAAGCTTTCTTT	CASSLWAGTEAFF
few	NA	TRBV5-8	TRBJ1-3	TGTGCCAGCAGCCGGGGACAACATTCCTCTGGAAACACCATATATTTT	CASSRGQHSSGNTIYF
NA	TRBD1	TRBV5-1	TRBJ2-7	TGCGCCAGCAGCTATGGGACAGGAGCCTACGAGCAGTACTTC	CASSYGTGAYEQYF
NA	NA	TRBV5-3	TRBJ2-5	TGTGCCAGAAGCTTGGCTTTCGCAGATGAAGAGACCCAGTACTTC	CARSLAFADEETQYF
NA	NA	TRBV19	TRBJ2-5	TGTGCCAGTAGTCGAAGGGGAGAGACCCAGTACTTC	CASSRRGETQYF
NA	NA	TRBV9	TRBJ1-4	TGTGCCAGCAGCGTACGGCAGGGAGGAAGTGAAAAACTGTTTTTT	CASSVRQGGSEKLFF
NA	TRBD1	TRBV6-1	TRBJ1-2	TGTGCCAGCAGTGAATTTCCCTTGGCGGGACAGGGTTTAATCTCGGCCTTC	CASSEFPLAGQGLISAF
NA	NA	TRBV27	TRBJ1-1	TGTGCCAGCAGTCAATCTGACTCGAACACTGAAGCTTTCTTT	CASSQSDSNTEAFF
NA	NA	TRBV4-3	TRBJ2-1	TGCGCCAGCAGCCAAGATCGAACTCTGCAGGACAATGAGCAGTTCTTC	CASSQDRTLQDNEQFF
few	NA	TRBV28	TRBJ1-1	TGTGCCAGCAGTTTATCCGACAGCTGGGCTTTCTTT	CASSLSDSWAFF
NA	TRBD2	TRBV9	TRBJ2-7	TGTGCCAGCAGCGAGGGACTAGCGGGAGAAGAGTACGAGCAGTACTTC	CASSEGLAGEEYEQYF
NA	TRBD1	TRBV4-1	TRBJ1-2	TGCGCCAGCACCAATGCCGACGGACAGGGGGTCTATGGCTACACCTTC	CASTNADGQGVYGYTF
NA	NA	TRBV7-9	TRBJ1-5	TGTGCCAGCAGCTTAGCAGGGGTTGATCCCCAGCATTTT	CASSLAGVDPQHF
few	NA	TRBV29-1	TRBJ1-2	TGCAGCGTTAGAACACAGGACTATGGCTACACCTTC	CSVRTQDYGYTF
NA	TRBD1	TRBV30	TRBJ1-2	TGTGCCTGGAGTCGGACAGGGAACCGGGGGACCTATGGCTACACCTTC	CAWSRTGNRGTYGYTF
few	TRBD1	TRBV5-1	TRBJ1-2	TGCGCCAGCAGCTTGGCCGGGACAGGGCTGGAGGATGGCTACACCTTC	CASSLAGTGLEDGYTF
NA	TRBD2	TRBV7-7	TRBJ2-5	TGTGCTAGCAGCTTAGTGGCTAGCGGGGAGACCCAGTACTTC	CASSLVASGETQYF
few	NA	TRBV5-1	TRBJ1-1	TGCGCCAGCAGCTTACAGGGTGGGGAGACTGAAGCTTTCTTT	CASSLQGGETEAFF
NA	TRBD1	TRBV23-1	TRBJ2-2	TGCGCCAGCAGGCGGACAGGGAGTCACGGGGAGCTGTTTTTT	CASRRTGSHGELFF
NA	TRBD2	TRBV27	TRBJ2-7	TGTGCCAGCAGCCTCGGACTAGCGGGATCGGGGGCCTACGAGCAGTACTTC	CASSLGLAGSGAYEQYF
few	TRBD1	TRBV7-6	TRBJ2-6	TGTGCCAGCAGCCTCCAACCCAGAGGGACAGCTGGGGCCAACGTCCTGACTTTC	CASSLQPRGTAGANVLTF
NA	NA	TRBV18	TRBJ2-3	TGTGCCAGCTCAATGACATGGGAGGGGGCAGATACGCAGTATTTT	CASSMTWEGADTQYF
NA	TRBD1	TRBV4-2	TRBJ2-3	TGTGCCAGCAGCCACCCTGACAGGGTGCAAACAGATACGCAGTATTTT	CASSHPDRVQTDTQYF
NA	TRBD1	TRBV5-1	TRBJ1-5	TGCGCCAGCAGCACGGGACAGGGAAATCAGCCCCAGCATTTT	CASSTGQGNQPQHF
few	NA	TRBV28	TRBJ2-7	TGTGCCAGCAAGGAGGGGACCTACGAGCAGTACTTC	CASKEGTYEQYF
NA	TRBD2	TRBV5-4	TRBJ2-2	TGTGCCAGCAGCCCACTAGCGGAGAACACCGGGGAGCTGTTTTTT	CASSPLAENTGELFF
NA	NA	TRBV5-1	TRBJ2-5	TGCGCCAGCAGCTTCGGGCGCGGTAGCGGATACCCTGCAGAAGAGACCCAGTACTTC	CASSFGRGSGYPAEETQYF
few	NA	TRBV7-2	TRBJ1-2	TGTGCCAGCAGCCGAGGGTACCGGGGGGTAGGGGGCTACACCTTC	CASSRGYRGVGGYTF
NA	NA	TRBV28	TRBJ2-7	TGTGCCAGCAGTGCCATACCGACAGGAGGAACCTACGAGCAGTACTTC	CASSAIPTGGTYEQYF
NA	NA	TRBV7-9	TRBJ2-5	TGTGCCAGCAGCTTTCTGTTAGTGCAAGAGACCCAGTACTTC	CASSFLLVQETQYF
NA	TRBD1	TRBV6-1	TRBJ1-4	TGTGCCAGCAGGAGGACAGGGGGCGAAAATGAAAAACTGTTTTTT	CASRRTGGENEKLFF
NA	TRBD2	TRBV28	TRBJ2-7	TGTGCCAGCAGTTTCCTAGCGGAGGCCCCAACCTACGAGCAGTACTTC	CASSFLAEAPTYEQYF
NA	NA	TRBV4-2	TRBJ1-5	TGTGCCAGCAGCCAAGATCCTGCTCAGGGTAGAGGCAATCAGCCCCAGCATTTT	CASSQDPAQGRGNQPQHF